This TCR beta chain was captured by sequencing in a study of shared clonotypes between healthy human individuals. Germline trimming cut 2 bases from V and 4 bases from J; bases unmatched to any gene: 5. This CDR3 spans 15 amino acids. Per germline, CDR1 SGHVS and CDR2 FQNEAQ. Repertoires were generated with immunoSEQ multiplex PCR, while TCRdb's copy carries only in-frame clones and drops some. The data contain hundreds of thousands of clones, around 79% of them seen just once; the ten biggest clones take up 13%. V usage is TRBV7-8 and J usage is TRBJ2-7, with 10 bases that match TRBD1. Sequencing input: PBMCs. This clonotype was sampled from a woman aged 40 to 50 in good health. Some clones in this sample may be carry-over from other donors' samples. This chain's CDR3 is CASSLRTGGTYEQYF. CDR3 bases: TGTGCCAGCAGCTTAAGGACAGGGGGTACATACGAGCAGTACTTC.